These T cell receptor beta chains were read from a single sample in a study of PD-L1 blockade in urothelial cancer. Sequencing was performed with immunoSEQ multiplex PCR; in TCRdb, only in-frame clones are kept and a portion is missing. This table holds approximately 110,000 clones, under 95% found once. The sequences come from PBMCs, collected around atezolizumab (anti-PD-L1) treatment. The receptors were sampled from a man between 60 and 75 years old with urothelial cancer. The CDR3 runs from the conserved cysteine through the conserved F or W. Each record gives: D gene, J gene, clone size, V gene, CDR3 DNA, CDR3 protein. A D gene is named only where the DNA matches it firmly. Not every row has a clone size; where given, it reads once, few, many or a size class.

>TRBD2|TRBJ2-5|.|TRBV11-3
TGTGCCAGCAGCTTAAGCCCTAGCGGGACCCAAGAGACCCAGTACTTC
CASSLSPSGTQETQYF
>.|TRBJ1-3|.|TRBV4-2
TGTGCCAGCAGCCAACAGGGGATCTTCGGAAACACCATATATTTT
CASSQQGIFGNTIYF
>.|TRBJ1-6|.|TRBV4-3
TGCGCCAGCAGCCTCGCAGGGGAGGGTTCACCCCTCCACTTT
CASSLAGEGSPLHF
>.|TRBJ2-2|.|TRBV2
TGTGCCAGCAGTGAGGATTGGGGGGTCCCGAACACCGGGGAGCTGTTTTTT
CASSEDWGVPNTGELFF
>TRBD2|TRBJ2-6|.|TRBV18
TGTGCCAGCTCACCTGATAGCGGGGCTGGGGCCAACGTCCTGACTTTC
CASSPDSGAGANVLTF
>TRBD1|TRBJ1-2|.|TRBV28
TGTGCCAGCAGGGGGACAGGGGGGGGTGGCTACACCTTC
CASRGTGGGGYTF
>TRBD2|TRBJ2-1|.|TRBV7-3
TGTGCCAGCAGCTTAGAGCGGGGGGGTGATGAGCAGTTCTTC
CASSLERGGDEQFF
>.|TRBJ1-2|.|TRBV10-2
TGCGCCAGCAGTGAAGGGGGATGGTATGGCTACACCTTC
CASSEGGWYGYTF
>TRBD2|TRBJ2-3|.|TRBV7-3
TGTGCCAGCAGCTCAAGTCCTCCTATGTCGGGACTAGCGGGAGGAGGAGATACGCAGTATTTT
CASSSSPPMSGLAGGGDTQYF
>.|TRBJ1-3|few|TRBV4-3
TGCGCCAGCAGCCAAGACCAGGACACCACTTGGGGAAACACCATATATTTT
CASSQDQDTTWGNTIYF
>.|TRBJ2-5|.|TRBV4-1
TGCGCCAGCAGCCAAGATCACGGAGGGGCTGGGGAAGAGACCCAGTACTTC
CASSQDHGGAGEETQYF
>TRBD2|TRBJ2-4|.|TRBV9
TGTGCCAGCAGCCCGACCGGGACTATCGGTAAAAACATTCAGTACTTC
CASSPTGTIGKNIQYF
>.|TRBJ1-2|.|TRBV25-1
TGTGCCAGCCAATTGGGGCGTAACTATGGCTACACCTTC
CASQLGRNYGYTF
>TRBD1|TRBJ1-5|few|TRBV2
TGTGCCAGCAAAGGGGTAAAGGGGGACAGGGGATTGCGTCAGCCCCAGCATTTT
CASKGVKGDRGLRQPQHF
>.|TRBJ1-5|.|TRBV9
TGTGCCAGCAGCGTAGATCGGGGGAATCAGCCCCAGCATTTT
CASSVDRGNQPQHF
>TRBD1|TRBJ2-5|.|TRBV4-1
TGCGCCAGCAGCCGGGGACAGGGGGAAAGGGAGACCCAGTACTTC
CASSRGQGERETQYF
>TRBD2|TRBJ2-4|.|TRBV6-5
TGTGCCAGCAGTTACTCGACGCGGGGGATTCAGTACTTC
CASSYSTRGIQYF
>.|TRBJ1-6|.|TRBV2
TGTGCCAGCAGTGAAGCAGGGGTTAATTCACCCCTCCACTTT
CASSEAGVNSPLHF
>TRBD1|TRBJ1-5|.|TRBV5-5
TGTGCCAGCAGCTTGTTTCCAGGGGGCGGCAATCAGCCCCAGCATTTT
CASSLFPGGGNQPQHF
>.|TRBJ1-1|.|TRBV14
TGTGCTAGCGGTAGGTTCGGGGACACTGAAGCTTTCTTT
CASGRFGDTEAFF
>TRBD1|TRBJ2-1|.|TRBV5-1
TGCGCCAGCAGGATGGGACAGGGAGCCTACAATGAGCAGTTCTTC
CASRMGQGAYNEQFF